The present TCR beta chain was sequenced within a study of T cells in localized non-small cell lung cancer. Study outcomes and limitations: Higher blood T cell density tracked longer overall survival. There was higher T cell clonality in uninvolved adjacent lung than in tumor, and it was highest there. A single tumor region was sequenced, leaving heterogeneity possible. Appearing in adjacent lung were a median around 60 of the top 100 tumor clones.

V was trimmed by 4 bases and J by 0 bases, leaving 13 bases between them. The germline V gene has CDR1 SGHRS and CDR2 YFSETQ. The CDR3 has 15 residues. With regard to this clone: Its antigen is not known.

This table comes from immunoSEQ multiplex PCR, and its TCRdb copy is limited to in-frame clones, with some not included. Among around 26,000 clones listed, roughly 88% were seen once. This rearrangement joins TRBV5-1 to TRBJ1-1, with D possibly being TRBD1 (5 bases). The input for sequencing was peripheral blood mononuclear cells, taken before any cancer treatment. The sequence was collected from a woman aged 40-69 years with stage III lung adenocarcinoma. The CDR3 spells CASSPWTSMNTEAFF. The CDR3 DNA reads TGCGCCAGCAGCCCCTGGACAAGCATGAACACTGAAGCTTTCTTT.